These T cell receptor beta chains were read from a single sample in a study of T-cell memory formation after mild COVID-19. TCRdb analysed the 5' RACE reads with MiXCR anew, one entry per CDR3 protein. Counted here are 400,000 to 550,000 distinct CDR3 sequences, 20% to 30% occurring once; the ten biggest clones make up approximately 13%. Sequenced sample: PBMCs or a T cell subset sorted from them (not recorded which). The receptors here all came from an adult woman who had mild COVID-19 (a few samples of this study predate the infection). Cell type and time point are not known. CDR3s include the opening cysteine and the closing phenylalanine or tryptophan. D genes are given only for firm matches. The size of a clone is reported for some rows only, either as once, few or many, or as a class for expanded clones.

V: TRBV29-1
J: TRBJ1-3
D: -
size: -
DNA: TGCAGCGTTCGGGCTGGAAACACCATATATTTT
CDR3: CSVRAGNTIYF

V: TRBV7-9
J: TRBJ2-1
D: TRBD1
size: -
DNA: TGTGCCAGCAGCGATATAGGGGGCGGCTACAATGAGCAGTTCTTC
CDR3: CASSDIGGGYNEQFF

V: TRBV7-9
J: TRBJ2-2
D: TRBD1
size: -
DNA: TGTGCCAGCAGCCTGTTGAGGGGGCGACCCGGGGAGCTGTTTTTT
CDR3: CASSLLRGRPGELFF

V: TRBV10-3
J: TRBJ2-7
D: TRBD2
size: few
DNA: TGTGCCATCAGTGAGAGTGACGGCGGGGGACCTTACGAGCAGTACTTC
CDR3: CAISESDGGGPYEQYF

V: TRBV27
J: TRBJ2-3
D: -
size: few
DNA: TGTGCCAGCAGGGGGGGAAACACAGATACGCAGTATTTT
CDR3: CASRGGNTDTQYF

V: TRBV5-1
J: TRBJ1-2
D: -
size: few
DNA: TGCGCCAGCAGCTTGGTCGGTACAGGTGGTAATGGCTACACCTTC
CDR3: CASSLVGTGGNGYTF

V: TRBV20-1
J: TRBJ2-1
D: TRBD2
size: -
DNA: TGCAGTGCCCTCTACGGGGCGGGAGGGGGTGAGCAGTTCTTC
CDR3: CSALYGAGGGEQFF

V: TRBV6-6
J: TRBJ2-3
D: -
size: many
DNA: TGTGCCAGCCGCCCGGGGTTCCGAGGTATGGGCACAGATACGCAGTATTTT
CDR3: CASRPGFRGMGTDTQYF

V: TRBV7-2
J: TRBJ2-1
D: -
size: few
DNA: TGTGCCAGCAGTCGCCAACTCAATGAGCAGTTCTTC
CDR3: CASSRQLNEQFF

V: TRBV24-1
J: TRBJ1-1
D: TRBD1
size: few
DNA: TGTGCCACCAGTGATTCTGGACAACAGGGGGGAAGGACTGAAGCTTTCTTT
CDR3: CATSDSGQQGGRTEAFF

V: TRBV20-1
J: TRBJ1-5
D: -
size: -
DNA: TGCAGTGCTAGAGATCACAGCAATCAGCCCCAGCATTTT
CDR3: CSARDHSNQPQHF

V: TRBV6-6
J: TRBJ1-1
D: -
size: -
DNA: TGTGCCAGCAGTTTTACCACGGCTGCGAACACTGAAGCTTTCTTT
CDR3: CASSFTTAANTEAFF

V: TRBV12-3/TRBV12-4
J: TRBJ2-5
D: TRBD1
size: many
DNA: TGTGCCAGCAGCGTGACAGGGAGAGAGACCCAGTACTTC
CDR3: CASSVTGRETQYF

V: TRBV6-5
J: TRBJ2-6
D: -
size: -
DNA: TGTGCCAGCACGCGGACCGTGCCCCCCTCTGGGGCCAACGTCCTGACTTTC
CDR3: CASTRTVPPSGANVLTF

V: TRBV12-5
J: TRBJ2-7
D: TRBD2
size: -
DNA: TGTGCTAGTGGTTTCGCCACCGGGAGGACCCACGAGCAGTACTTC
CDR3: CASGFATGRTHEQYF

V: TRBV7-6
J: TRBJ2-1
D: -
size: few
DNA: TGTGCCAGCAGCATACCTCTGAGTGATGAGCAGTTCTTC
CDR3: CASSIPLSDEQFF

V: TRBV7-9
J: TRBJ2-6
D: TRBD1
size: few
DNA: TGTGCCAGCAGCCAATCCATTTTAGGACAGGCACCATCTGGGGCCAACGTCCTGACTTTC
CDR3: CASSQSILGQAPSGANVLTF

V: TRBV7-2
J: TRBJ2-1
D: -
size: -
DNA: TGTGCCAGCAGCTCGGTGGCACAGCAGTTCTTC
CDR3: CASSSVAQQFF

V: TRBV29-1
J: TRBJ2-5
D: TRBD2
size: few
DNA: TGCAGCGTCGGGACTAGCCGGATCCTGCCCCAGTACTTC
CDR3: CSVGTSRILPQYF

V: TRBV11-3
J: TRBJ2-1
D: -
size: -
DNA: TGTGCCAGCAGCCCGCGACACAGCTCCTACAATGAGCAGTTCTTC
CDR3: CASSPRHSSYNEQFF

V: TRBV27
J: TRBJ1-2
D: TRBD1
size: few
DNA: TGTGCCAGCAGTCGGACAGGGGTCTATGGCTACACCTTC
CDR3: CASSRTGVYGYTF

V: TRBV12-3/TRBV12-4
J: TRBJ1-5
D: TRBD1
size: -
DNA: TGTGCCAGCAGTTTAGCGTGGGGCCAGGGGGGACAGCCCCAGCATTTT
CDR3: CASSLAWGQGGQPQHF

V: TRBV11-2
J: TRBJ1-1
D: -
size: -
DNA: TGTGCCAGCAGCTTAGGTCGGGCAGGGTGGGTGAACACTGAAGCTTTCTTT
CDR3: CASSLGRAGWVNTEAFF

V: TRBV6-5
J: TRBJ1-2
D: -
size: -
DNA: TGTGCCAGCAGTCCGCCCGGGGATGGCTACACCTTC
CDR3: CASSPPGDGYTF

V: TRBV5-1
J: TRBJ1-1
D: -
size: -
DNA: TGCGCCAGCAGCCCCCTGGGGCCTAGGGACACTGAAGCTTTCTTT
CDR3: CASSPLGPRDTEAFF

V: TRBV6-4
J: TRBJ2-3
D: TRBD1
size: few
DNA: TGTGCCAGCAGTGACCCCCCGGGACAGAGCACAGATACGCAGTATTTT
CDR3: CASSDPPGQSTDTQYF

V: TRBV29-1
J: TRBJ2-7
D: -
size: medium-sized
DNA: TGCAGCGTTGAAGATTATGGGGCTCGGTACTTC
CDR3: CSVEDYGARYF

V: TRBV7-9
J: TRBJ1-1
D: -
size: -
DNA: TGTGCCCACCAGCTTGCAGGGACTGAAGCTTTCTTT
CDR3: CAHQLAGTEAFF

V: TRBV7-6
J: TRBJ2-1
D: TRBD1
size: -
DNA: TGTGCCAGCAGCTCTGGGACAGTAGGTTATGATGAGCAGTTCTTC
CDR3: CASSSGTVGYDEQFF

V: TRBV18
J: TRBJ2-5
D: -
size: few
DNA: TGTGCCAGCTCACCACCGACGGGTGGGGGAGAGACCCAGTACTTC
CDR3: CASSPPTGGGETQYF

V: TRBV7-9
J: TRBJ2-3
D: TRBD2
size: few
DNA: TGTGCCAGCAGCCCCCTAAGCGGGGGCACAGATACGCAGTATTTT
CDR3: CASSPLSGGTDTQYF

V: TRBV20-1
J: TRBJ2-1
D: -
size: -
DNA: TGCAGTGCTAGAGATCTCACCCGGAACAATGAGCAGTTCTTC
CDR3: CSARDLTRNNEQFF

V: TRBV4-2
J: TRBJ2-7
D: TRBD1
size: many
DNA: TGTGCCAGCAGCCAAGAGTGGTCGGGACAGGGGATTTACGAGCAGTACTTC
CDR3: CASSQEWSGQGIYEQYF